This TCR beta chain was found in a study of blood T cell repertoires in COVID-19. Overall study context: Acute and convalescent COVID-19 samples came from the United States, Italy and Spain. Nucleic acid was either cDNA or gDNA, and it came from T cells, B-cell-depleted T cells, or PBMCs.

As originally analysed: Amplified reference gene primers provided the basis for estimating nucleated cell counts. Method: immunoSEQ multiplex PCR; TCRdb's copy keeps in-frame clones and lacks some. Clone size and the V and J calls come from that table; the DNA yielded D and trimming. The sample includes 49,000 or so clones, about nine tenths of them seen just once. The sequence was obtained from a man between 50 and 59 years old with active COVID-19. The source material was peripheral blood.

DNA of the CDR3: TGTGCCAGCCGCGGACAGGGGGATTACAATGAGCAGTTCTTC. Its protein is CASRGQGDYNEQFF. The V and J genes are TRBV2 and TRBJ2-1; 10 nucleotides agree with TRBD1. The trim removed 8 bases at V and 4 bases at J, leaving 5 bases unmatched. CDR3 length: 14 amino acids. The germline CDR1 and CDR2 sequences are SNHLY and FYNNEI.